This T cell receptor (beta chain) is from a study of cytomegalovirus exposure and HLA in healthy donors. The data were produced by immunoSEQ multiplex PCR, yet TCRdb's version contains in-frame clones alone and is incomplete. The top ten hold roughly 1.5% of the sample, which has 150,000 to 200,000 clones, around nine tenths seen once. V lost 0 bases, J lost 3 bases, and 4 bases stayed unmatched. Per the germline V gene, CDR1 is MGHRA and CDR2 is YSYEKL. The CDR3 runs to 15 residues. A word on this clone: What it recognizes is unknown.

Study results and limitations: In vitro testing confirmed a few CMV-associated chains as specific for CMV antigens.

The rearrangement joins TRBV4-1 to TRBJ2-7; 8 positions agree with TRBD1. Sequencing was performed on PBMCs. This clonotype was sampled from a woman in her 30s in good health and CMV-seronegative. CDR3 nucleotides: TGCGCCAGCAGCCAAGAGGACAGGGCGCGCTACGAGCAGTACTTC. As protein: CASSQEDRARYEQYF.